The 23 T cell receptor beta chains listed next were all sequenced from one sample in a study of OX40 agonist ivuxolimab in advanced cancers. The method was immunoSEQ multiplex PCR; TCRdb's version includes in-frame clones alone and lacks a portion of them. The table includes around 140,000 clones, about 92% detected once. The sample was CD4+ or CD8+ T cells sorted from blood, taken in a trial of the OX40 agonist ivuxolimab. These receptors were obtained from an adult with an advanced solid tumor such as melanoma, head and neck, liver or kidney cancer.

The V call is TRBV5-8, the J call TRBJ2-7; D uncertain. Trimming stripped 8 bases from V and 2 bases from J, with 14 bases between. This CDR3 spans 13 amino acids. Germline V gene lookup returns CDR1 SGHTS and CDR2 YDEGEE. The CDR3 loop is CASPPPAAYEQYF. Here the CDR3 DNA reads TGTGCCAGTCCTCCCCCCGCGGCCTACGAGCAGTACTTC. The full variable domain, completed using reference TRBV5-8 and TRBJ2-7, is EAGVTQSPTHLIKTRGQQATLRCSPISGHTSVYWYQQALGLGLQFLLWYDEGEERNRGNFPPRFSGRQFPNYSSELNVNALELEDSALYLCASPPPAAYEQYFGPGTRLTVT.

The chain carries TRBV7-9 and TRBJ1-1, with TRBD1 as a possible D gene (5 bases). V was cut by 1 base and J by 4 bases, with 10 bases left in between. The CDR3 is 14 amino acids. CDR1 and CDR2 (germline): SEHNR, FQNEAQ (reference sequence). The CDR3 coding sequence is TGTGCCAGCAGCTTAGGGGGGTACGGCACTGAAGCTTTCTTT. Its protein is CASSLGGYGTEAFF.

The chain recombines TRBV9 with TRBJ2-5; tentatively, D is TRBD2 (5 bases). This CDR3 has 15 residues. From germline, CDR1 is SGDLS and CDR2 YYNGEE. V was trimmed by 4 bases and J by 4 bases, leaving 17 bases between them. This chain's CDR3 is CASSPSWENLETQYF. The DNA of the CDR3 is TGTGCCAGCAGCCCCTCCTGGGAGAATTTAGAGACCCAGTACTTC.

The CDR3 nucleotides are TGTGCCAGCAGCTTAGGTGGCCGCACAGATACGCAGTATTTT. Translated, it gives CASSLGGRTDTQYF. The chain links TRBV11-3 to TRBJ2-3, with unresolved D. Germline V CDR1 and CDR2: SGHNT, YENEEA. The CDR3 runs to 14 residues. Trimming cost V 1 base and J 1 base, with 6 bases left between them.

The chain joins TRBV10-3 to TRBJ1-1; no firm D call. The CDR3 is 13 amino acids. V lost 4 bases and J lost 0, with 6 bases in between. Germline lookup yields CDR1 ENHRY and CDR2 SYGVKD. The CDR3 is CAISGNMNTEAFF. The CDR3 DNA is TGTGCCATCAGTGGGAACATGAACACTGAAGCTTTCTTT.

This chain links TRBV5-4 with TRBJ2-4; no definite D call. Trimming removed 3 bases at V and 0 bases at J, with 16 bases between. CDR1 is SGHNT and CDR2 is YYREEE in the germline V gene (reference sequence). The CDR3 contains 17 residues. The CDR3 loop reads CASSYTLFGLAKNIQYF. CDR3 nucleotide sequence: TGTGCCAGCAGCTATACCCTCTTTGGCCTAGCCAAAAACATTCAGTACTTC.

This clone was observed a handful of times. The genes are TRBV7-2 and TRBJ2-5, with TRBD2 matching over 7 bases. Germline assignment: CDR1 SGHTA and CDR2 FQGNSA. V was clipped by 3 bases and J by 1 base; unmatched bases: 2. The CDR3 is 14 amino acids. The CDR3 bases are TGTGCCAGCAGCTTTCAGCGGGGCCAAGAGACCCAGTACTTC. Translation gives CASSFQRGQETQYF.

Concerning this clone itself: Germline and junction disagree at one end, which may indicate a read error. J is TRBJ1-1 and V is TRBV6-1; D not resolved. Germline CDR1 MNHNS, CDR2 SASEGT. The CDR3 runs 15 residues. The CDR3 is CAISDPTSMNTEAFF. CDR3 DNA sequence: TGTGCCATCAGTGATCCAACATCCATGAACACTGAAGCTTTCTTT.

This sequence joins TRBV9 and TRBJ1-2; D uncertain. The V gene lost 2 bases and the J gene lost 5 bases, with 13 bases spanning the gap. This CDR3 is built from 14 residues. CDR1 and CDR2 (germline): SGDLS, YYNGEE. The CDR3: CASSVAVGAYGYTF. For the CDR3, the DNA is TGTGCCAGCAGCGTTGCCGTCGGTGCTTATGGCTACACCTTC.

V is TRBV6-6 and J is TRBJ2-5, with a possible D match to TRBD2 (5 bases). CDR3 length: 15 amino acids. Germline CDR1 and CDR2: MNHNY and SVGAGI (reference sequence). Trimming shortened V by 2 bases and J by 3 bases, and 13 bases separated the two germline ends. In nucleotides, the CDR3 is TGTGCCAGCAGTTACGGCCTAGCAGTTGAAGAGACCCAGTACTTC. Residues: CASSYGLAVEETQYF.

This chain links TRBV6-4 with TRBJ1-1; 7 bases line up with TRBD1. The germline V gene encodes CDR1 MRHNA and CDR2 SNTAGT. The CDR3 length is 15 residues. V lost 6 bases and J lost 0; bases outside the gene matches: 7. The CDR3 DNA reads TGTGCCAGCAGCGGACAGGTCCCCATGAACACTGAAGCTTTCTTT. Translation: CASSGQVPMNTEAFF.

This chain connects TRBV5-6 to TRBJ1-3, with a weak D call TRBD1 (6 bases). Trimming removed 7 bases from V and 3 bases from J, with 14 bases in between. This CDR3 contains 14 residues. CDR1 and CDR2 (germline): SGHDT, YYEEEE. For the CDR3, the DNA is TGTGCCAGCGTCCAAACAGGGATTGGAAACACCATATATTTT. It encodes CASVQTGIGNTIYF.

The CDR3 region has the DNA TGTGCCACCAGCACACTAAGGGGCCGACAGGGGGCTGGAGAGACCCAGTACTTC. It is translated as CATSTLRGRQGAGETQYF. The rearrangement joins TRBV15 to TRBJ2-5; 10 positions match TRBD1. In germline, CDR1 is LNHNV, CDR2 YYDKDF (reference sequence). After removal of 4 bases from V and 4 bases from J, the junction contained 15 bases not matched to a gene. The CDR3 totals 18 residues. The full variable domain, rest sourced from reference TRBV15 and TRBJ2-5, is DAMVIQNPRYQVTQFGKPVTLSCSQTLNHNVMYWYQQKSSQAPKLLFHYYDKDFNNEADTPDNFQSRRPNTSFCFLDIRSPGLGDTAMYLCATSTLRGRQGAGETQYFGPGTRLLVL.

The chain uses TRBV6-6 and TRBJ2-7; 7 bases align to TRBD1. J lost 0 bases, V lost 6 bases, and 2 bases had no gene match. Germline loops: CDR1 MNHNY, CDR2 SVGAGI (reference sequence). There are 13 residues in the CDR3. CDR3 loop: CASRRDSSYEQYF. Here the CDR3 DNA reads TGTGCCAGCAGACGGGACAGCTCCTACGAGCAGTACTTC.

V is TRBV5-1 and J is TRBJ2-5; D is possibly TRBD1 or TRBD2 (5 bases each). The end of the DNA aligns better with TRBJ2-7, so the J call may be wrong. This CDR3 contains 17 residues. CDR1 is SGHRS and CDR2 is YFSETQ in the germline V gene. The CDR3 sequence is CASSLRVVGPSSYEQYF. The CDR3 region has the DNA TGCGCCAGCAGCTTGAGAGTTGTGGGACCAAGCTCCTACGAGCAGTACTTC.

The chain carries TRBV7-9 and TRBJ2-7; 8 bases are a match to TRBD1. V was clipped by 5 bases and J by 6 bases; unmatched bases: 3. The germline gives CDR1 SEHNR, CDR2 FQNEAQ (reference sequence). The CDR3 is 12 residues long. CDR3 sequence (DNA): TGTGCCAGCAGCCAGACAGGGGTCGAGCAGTACTTC. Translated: CASSQTGVEQYF.

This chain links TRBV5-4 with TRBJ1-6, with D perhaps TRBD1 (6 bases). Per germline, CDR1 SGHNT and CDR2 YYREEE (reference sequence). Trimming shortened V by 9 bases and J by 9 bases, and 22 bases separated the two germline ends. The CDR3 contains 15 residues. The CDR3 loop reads CATNPTGTISSPLHF. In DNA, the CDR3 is TGTGCCACCAACCCAACCGGGACAATTAGTTCACCCCTCCACTTT. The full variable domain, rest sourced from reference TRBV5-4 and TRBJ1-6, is ETGVTQSPTHLIKTRGQQVTLRCSSQSGHNTVSWYQQALGQGPQFIFQYYREEENGRGNFPPRFSGLQFPNYSSELNVNALELDDSALYLCATNPTGTISSPLHFGNGTRLTVT.

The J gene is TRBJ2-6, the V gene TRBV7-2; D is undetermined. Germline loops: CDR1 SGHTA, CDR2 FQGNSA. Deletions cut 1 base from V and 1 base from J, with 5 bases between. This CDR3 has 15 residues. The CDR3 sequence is CASSLEGSGANVLTF. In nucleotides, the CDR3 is TGTGCCAGCAGCTTAGAGGGTTCTGGGGCCAACGTCCTGACTTTC.

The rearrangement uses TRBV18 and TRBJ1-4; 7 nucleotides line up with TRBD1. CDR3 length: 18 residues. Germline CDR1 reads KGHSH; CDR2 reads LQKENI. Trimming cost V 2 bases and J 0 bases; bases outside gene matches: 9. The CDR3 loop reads CASSPWSGQSTTNEKLFF. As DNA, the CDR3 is TGTGCCAGCTCACCATGGTCGGGACAGAGCACAACTAATGAAAAACTGTTTTTT.

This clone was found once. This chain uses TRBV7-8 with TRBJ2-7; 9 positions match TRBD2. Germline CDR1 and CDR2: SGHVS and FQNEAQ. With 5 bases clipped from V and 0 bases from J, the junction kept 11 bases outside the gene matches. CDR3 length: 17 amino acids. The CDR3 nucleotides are TGTGCCAGCAGCCCCTGGCCTAGCGGGGTCAGCTCCTACGAGCAGTACTTC. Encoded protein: CASSPWPSGVSSYEQYF.

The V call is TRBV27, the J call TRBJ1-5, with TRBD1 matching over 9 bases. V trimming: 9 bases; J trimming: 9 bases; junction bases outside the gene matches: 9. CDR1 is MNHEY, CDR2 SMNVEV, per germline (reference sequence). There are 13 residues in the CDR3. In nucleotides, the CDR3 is TGTGCCAGTACAGGGGGCCTAAATGCGCCCCAGCATTTT. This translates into CASTGGLNAPQHF.

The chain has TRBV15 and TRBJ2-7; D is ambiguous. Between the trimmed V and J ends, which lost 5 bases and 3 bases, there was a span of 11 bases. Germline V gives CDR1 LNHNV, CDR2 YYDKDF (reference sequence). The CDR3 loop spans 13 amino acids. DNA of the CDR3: TGTGCCACCAGCCTAGGGAAGGACTACGAGCAGTACTTC. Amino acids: CATSLGKDYEQYF. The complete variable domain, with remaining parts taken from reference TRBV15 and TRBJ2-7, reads DAMVIQNPRYQVTQFGKPVTLSCSQTLNHNVMYWYQQKSSQAPKLLFHYYDKDFNNEADTPDNFQSRRPNTSFCFLDIRSPGLGDTAMYLCATSLGKDYEQYFGPGTRLTVT.

The CDR3 sequence: CASSETSGPYNEQFF. The CDR3 region has the DNA TGCGCCAGCTCGGAGACTAGCGGACCTTACAATGAGCAGTTCTTC. This rearrangement joins TRBV10-1 to TRBJ2-1; 9 bases agree with TRBD2. This CDR3 has 15 amino acids. J was trimmed by 4 bases and V by 8 bases; bases with no gene match: 9. Germline V gives CDR1 WNHNN, CDR2 SYGVQD (reference sequence).